The 20 T cell receptor beta chains presented below share a single source sample, sequenced in a study of Graves' ophthalmopathy and Graves' hyperthyroidism. Amplifying from RNA transcripts, the study obtained TCR beta CDR3 regions. The first-round RT-PCR employed HTBI primers together with the Qiagen OneStep RT-PCR kit. A multiplex PCR was then performed as the second round. TCRdb ran MiXCR on the multiplex PCR reads and lists one entry per CDR3 protein. The sample comprises over a million distinct CDR3 sequences, about 35% of which are singletons, and roughly 10% rests with the top ten. Input material: peripheral blood or thyroid tissue (not recorded which). These receptors all come from an adult man with Graves' hyperthyroidism.

This clonotype appeared a few times. The genes are TRBV10-3 and TRBJ2-5; TRBD1 is a possible D gene (6 bases). Germline loops: CDR1 ENHRY, CDR2 SYGVKD. CDR3 length: 14 amino acids. The V end was cut by 6 bases, the J end by 7 bases, with 18 bases between. The CDR3: CAIRGTTGLGTQYF. The CDR3 nucleotides read TGTGCCATCAGGGGGACAACGGGATTGGGGACCCAGTACTTC.

This clonotype was detected only a few times. Germline is not matched at one junction end, which may reflect a read error. The chain has TRBV10-3 and TRBJ2-7; D remains unclear. The CDR3 contains 14 residues. Per the germline V gene, CDR1 is ENHRY and CDR2 is SYGVKD. The CDR3 DNA reads TGTGCCAGCAGTTTTGTAGGGCTCTCCTACGAGCAGTACTTC. Residues: CASSFVGLSYEQYF.

This chain connects TRBV30 to TRBJ1-5; 9 bases match TRBD1. The CDR3 sequence is 16 residues long. Per germline, CDR1 GTSNPN and CDR2 SVGIG (reference sequence). J was trimmed by 4 bases and V by 4 bases; bases with no gene match: 11. CDR3 coding DNA: TGTGCCTGGACTAACAAACCGGGACAGGGAAATCAGCCCCAGCATTTT. The encoded protein is CAWTNKPGQGNQPQHF.

This clonotype occurred a few times. The rearrangement joins TRBV4-3 to TRBJ2-2; 11 bases agree with TRBD1. The CDR3 loop spans 17 amino acids. Unmatched junction bases numbered 6, after V lost 0 bases and J lost 6 bases. Germline CDR1 LGHNA, CDR2 YSLEER. Here the CDR3 reads CASSQEAEGQGAGELFF. The CDR3 DNA follows: TGCGCCAGCAGCCAAGAGGCCGAGGGACAGGGGGCCGGGGAGCTGTTTTTT.

This clonotype has at least ten counts. J is TRBJ1-1 and V is TRBV29-1, with a tentative D call TRBD1 (5 bases). Trimming removed 0 bases from V and 2 bases from J, with 13 bases in between. Germline V lookup: CDR1 SQVTM, CDR2 ANQGSEA. The CDR3 runs to 15 residues. CDR3 amino acids: CSVEDRGTENTEAFF. The CDR3, as DNA: TGCAGCGTTGAAGATCGGGGGACGGAAAACACTGAAGCTTTCTTT. The whole variable domain, filled in from reference TRBV29-1 and TRBJ1-1, reads SAVISQKPSRDICQRGTSLTIQCQVDSQVTMMFWYRQQPGQSLTLIATANQGSEATYESGFVIDKFPISRPNLTFSTLTVSNMSPEDSSIYLCSVEDRGTENTEAFFGQGTRLTVV.

The chain combines TRBV20-1 with TRBJ2-7, with D uncertain. This CDR3 has 10 residues. CDR1 is DFQATT and CDR2 is SNEGSKA in the germline V gene (reference sequence). V lost 5 bases and J lost 5, with 7 bases in between. The chain's CDR3 is CSAYFNEQYF. DNA for the CDR3: TGCAGTGCTTATTTCAACGAGCAGTACTTC.

A few counts support this clonotype. This sequence joins TRBV6-5 and TRBJ1-3; no clear D. The CDR3 spans 13 residues. In germline, CDR1 is MNHEY, CDR2 SVGAGI. V was pared by 6 bases and J by 4 bases, with 10 bases between. The CDR3 sequence is CASSDEMGNTIYF. CDR3 DNA sequence: TGTGCCAGCAGCGACGAAATGGGAAACACCATATATTTT.

Note on this clonotype: Compared with germline, one end of the junction differs, possibly owing to a read error. The chain employs TRBV7-8 and TRBJ2-7; D might be TRBD2 (6 bases). Germline CDR1 and CDR2: SGHVS and FQNEAQ. The CDR3 totals 13 residues. CDR3 residues: CASSQWGVGEQYF. For the CDR3, the DNA is TGCGCCAGCAGCCAATGGGGGGTCGGAGAGCAGTACTTC.

There are a few counts of this clonotype. This rearrangement joins TRBV29-1 to TRBJ1-2; 8 bases match TRBD1. Trimming took 3 bases from V and 8 from J; bases not matched to a gene: 5. Germline values: CDR1 SQVTM, CDR2 ANQGSEA. This CDR3 spans 12 amino acids. This CDR3 reads CSVDETGGGYTF. The CDR3 coding sequence is TGCAGCGTTGATGAAACAGGGGGGGGCTACACCTTC.

The J gene is TRBJ2-2, the V gene TRBV5-1; D gene unclear. The V end was cut by 4 bases, the J end by 0 bases, with 19 bases between. Germline V gives CDR1 SGHRS, CDR2 YFSETQ. CDR3 size: 18 residues. The chain's CDR3 is CASSQDSPGRSNTGELFF. Here the CDR3 DNA reads TGCGCCAGCAGCCAAGATTCCCCCGGCAGGTCGAACACCGGGGAGCTGTTTTTT.

This clonotype was seen just once. Germline is not matched at one junction end, which may reflect a read error. The rearrangement joins TRBV7-2 to TRBJ1-5; no reliable D call. Germline CDR1 and CDR2: SGHTA and FQGNSA. CDR3 length equals 13 residues. The CDR3, as DNA: TGTGCCAGCAGCTTAGGGCTCGTACAGCCCCGGCATTTT. Translating it yields CASSLGLVQPRHF. Complete variable domain (other parts from reference TRBV7-2 and TRBJ1-5): GAGVSQSPSNKVTEKGKDVELRCDPISGHTALYWYRQSLGQGLEFLIYFQGNSAPDKSGLPSDRFSAERTGGSVSTLTIQRTQQEDSAVYLCASSLGLVQPRHFGDGTRLSIL.

Ten or more counts support this clonotype. V and J are TRBV10-3 and TRBJ2-7, with TRBD2 as a possible D gene (5 bases). CDR1 and CDR2 from the germline V gene are ENHRY and SYGVKD. The ends were cut back, 3 bases at V and 4 bases at J, with 13 bases in the middle. This CDR3 is built from 14 residues. The CDR3 bases are TGTGCCATCAGTGAACCAGCCCGGGGATACGAGCAGTACTTC. Residues: CAISEPARGYEQYF.

This chain connects TRBV18 to TRBJ2-5; the D call may be TRBD1 or TRBD2 (5 bases each). The CDR3 totals 14 residues. Trimming took off 4 bases at V and 2 bases at J, with 11 bases between the two ends. The germline CDR1 and CDR2 sequences are KGHSH and LQKENI. CDR3 residues: CASSQRDGQETQYF. The DNA of the CDR3 is TGTGCCAGCTCACAAAGGGACGGTCAAGAGACCCAGTACTTC. Complete variable domain (other parts from reference TRBV18 and TRBJ2-5): NAGVMQNPRHLVRRRGQEARLRCSPMKGHSHVYWYRQLPEEGLKFMVYLQKENIIDESGMPKERFSAEFPKEGPSILRIQQVVRGDSAAYFCASSQRDGQETQYFGPGTRLLVL.

This sequence joins TRBV12-3 or TRBV12-4 and TRBJ2-5, with a tentative D call TRBD2 (7 bases). The V gene lost 3 bases and the J gene lost 5 bases, with 19 bases spanning the gap. The CDR3 totals 16 residues. CDR3 DNA: TGTGCCAGCAGTTTTGGCGGGGGCGCCGCGGGGGAGACCCAGTACTTC. Its protein product is CASSFGGGAAGETQYF.

The genes are TRBV20-1 and TRBJ2-5; 7 bases are shared with TRBD2. Germline V gene sequence: CDR1 DFQATT, CDR2 SNEGSKA (reference sequence). The CDR3 extends over 14 amino acids. V was pared by 2 bases and J by 1 base, with 4 bases of the junction left unmatched. The DNA for the CDR3 is TGCAGTGCTAGACCGGCGGGAGCCCAAGAGACCCAGTACTTC. Translated, it gives CSARPAGAQETQYF.

J is TRBJ2-5 and V is TRBV20-1, with TRBD2 identical over 11 bases. V shed 0 bases, J shed 5 bases, and the junction held 11 bases outside the gene matches. The CDR3 is 17 amino acids. Germline V lookup: CDR1 DFQATT, CDR2 SNEGSKA (reference sequence). CDR3 nucleotides: TGCAGTGCTAGAGATATTAATAGCGGGGGGGGCGGCGAGACCCAGTACTTC. It encodes CSARDINSGGGGETQYF.

This clonotype was seen a few times. This may come from a read error, since a much larger clone is one base off. The chain carries TRBV19 and TRBJ1-1, with TRBD1 matching 7 bases. CDR1 is LNHDA and CDR2 is SQIVND in the germline V gene (reference sequence). The CDR3 loop spans 14 amino acids. This CDR3 reads CAGSTHDRAAEAFF. The DNA for the CDR3 is TGTGCCGGTAGTACCCATGACAGGGCCGCTGAAGCTTTCTTT.

The V and J genes are TRBV20-1 and TRBJ2-7; D is possibly TRBD1 (5 bases). The ends were cut back, 1 base at V and 2 bases at J, with 15 bases in the middle. The germline V gene encodes CDR1 DFQATT and CDR2 SNEGSKA (reference sequence). The CDR3 covers 15 residues. Here the CDR3 DNA reads TGCAGTGCTAGAGTGCTTGGAACAGGCGCCTACGAGCAGTACTTC. Translated, it gives CSARVLGTGAYEQYF.

As concerns this clonotype: An end of the junction does not agree with germline; a read error may underlie this. The gene calls are TRBV7-2 and TRBJ2-5, with D perhaps assigned TRBD1 or TRBD2 (5 bases each). CDR1 is SGHTA and CDR2 is FQGNSA in the germline V gene. The CDR3 totals 9 residues. The CDR3: CASSWDQNF. The CDR3 DNA is TGCGCCAGCAGCTGGGACCAGAACTTC.

The gene calls are TRBV7-6 and TRBJ1-2, with D possibly TRBD1 on 5 matching bases. V was clipped by 4 bases and J by 4 bases, with 19 bases between them. Germline V gene data show CDR1 as SGHVS and CDR2 as FNYEAQ. This CDR3 spans 16 amino acids. DNA of the CDR3: TGTGCCAGCAGCTCGCAGCCCGGGACTGCGGCCTATGGCTACACCTTC. Translating gives CASSSQPGTAAYGYTF. The whole variable domain, filled in from reference TRBV7-6 and TRBJ1-2, reads GAGVSQSPRYKVTKRGQDVALRCDPISGHVSLYWYRQALGQGPEFLTYFNYEAQQDKSGLPNDRFSAERPEGSISTLTIQRTEQRDSAMYRCASSSQPGTAAYGYTFGSGTRLTVV.